Below are 27 T cell receptor beta chains sequenced from a single sample in a study of T cell responses to AZD1222 COVID-19 vaccine. Libraries were prepared by immunoSEQ multiplex PCR; TCRdb keeps only in-frame clonotypes and omits some of them. The sample carries around 150,000 clones, about 91% recorded once. Source: peripheral blood, taken on day 0 of MenACWY control vaccination. These receptors were collected from an adult in good health.

The V gene is TRBV27, the J gene TRBJ2-3; 10 nucleotides match TRBD2. Unmatched junction bases numbered 10, after V lost 6 bases and J lost 1 base. Germline loops: CDR1 MNHEY, CDR2 SMNVEV (reference sequence). This CDR3 has 17 amino acids. CDR3 nucleotide sequence: TGTGCCAGCAGCCCAACCGGGACTAGCGAGCGCACAGATACGCAGTATTTT. Encoded protein: CASSPTGTSERTDTQYF.

This chain connects TRBV7-2 to TRBJ1-1; the D is unclear. Trimming shortened V by 1 base and J by 6 bases, and 9 bases separated the two germline ends. CDR1 and CDR2 (germline): SGHTA, FQGNSA. The CDR3 is 13 residues long. In DNA, the CDR3 is TGTGCCAGCAGCTTAGGTTTGGGATCTGAAGCTTTCTTT. It specifies CASSLGLGSEAFF.

CDR3 sequence (DNA): TGTGCCACCAGTGAGGCTGACAGAAATGAGCAGTTCTTC. Its translation: CATSEADRNEQFF. The rearrangement links TRBV24-1 to TRBJ2-1, with a possible D match to TRBD1 (5 bases). The CDR3 covers 13 residues. In germline, CDR1 is KGHDR, CDR2 SFDVKD. Between the trimmed V and J ends, which lost 4 bases and 7 bases, there was a span of 10 bases.

V is TRBV7-2 and J is TRBJ1-3, with TRBD1 matching over 7 bases. The germline CDR1 and CDR2 sequences are SGHTA and FQGNSA. The CDR3 loop spans 14 amino acids. Trimming removed 5 bases from V and 3 bases from J; junction bases left unmatched: 4. DNA of the CDR3: TGTGCCAGCAGCCTACAGGGGCATGGAAACACCATATATTTT. Protein sequence: CASSLQGHGNTIYF. Drawing the rest from reference TRBV7-2 and TRBJ1-3, the complete variable domain is GAGVSQSPSNKVTEKGKDVELRCDPISGHTALYWYRQSLGQGLEFLIYFQGNSAPDKSGLPSDRFSAERTGGSVSTLTIQRTQQEDSAVYLCASSLQGHGNTIYFGEGSWLTVV.

The CDR3 protein is CATQGQGRYEQYF. The CDR3 nucleotides read TGTGCCACCCAAGGACAGGGCAGGTACGAGCAGTACTTC. The chain joins TRBV28 to TRBJ2-7, with 8 bases that match TRBD1. The CDR3 sequence is 13 residues long. Trimming took 10 bases from V and 4 from J; bases not matched to a gene: 9. Germline V gene sequence: CDR1 MDHEN, CDR2 SYDVKM.

This clone showed up just a few times. The chain combines TRBV6-5 with TRBJ1-2; TRBD1 is a possible D gene (5 bases). This CDR3 spans 14 amino acids. CDR1 MNHEY and CDR2 SVGAGI come from the germline V gene. Trimming left V 4 bases short and J 1 base short, with 10 bases between. The CDR3 loop is CASSLGRSNYGYTF. CDR3 sequence (DNA): TGTGCCAGCAGTTTGGGACGGAGTAACTATGGCTACACCTTC.

V and J are TRBV5-1 and TRBJ1-6; 10 bases align to TRBD1. The V gene end was trimmed by 0 bases and the J gene end by 7 bases; junction bases not matched to a gene: 4. The length of the CDR3 is 16 residues. Germline loops: CDR1 SGHRS, CDR2 YFSETQ. In DNA form, the CDR3 reads TGCGCCAGCAGCTTGGGACAGGGGGCGTCCAATTCACCCCTCCACTTT. Its protein is CASSLGQGASNSPLHF.

The V and J genes are TRBV29-1 and TRBJ2-5; the D gene is possibly TRBD1 (5 bases). The CDR3 extends over 11 amino acids. Germline V lookup: CDR1 SQVTM, CDR2 ANQGSEA. V lost 5 bases, J lost 4 bases, and 8 bases lay in between. This chain's CDR3 is CSVWQGETQYF. The CDR3 DNA reads TGCAGCGTTTGGCAGGGAGAGACCCAGTACTTC.

This clone was seen just once. This chain links TRBV27 with TRBJ1-4; tentative D call: TRBD1 (5 bases). The CDR3 spans 14 residues. CDR1 MNHEY and CDR2 SMNVEV come from the germline V gene (reference sequence). V was cut by 5 bases and J by 8 bases, with 15 bases left in between. The CDR3 sequence: CASSRLGGLEKLFF. In nucleotides, the CDR3 is TGTGCCAGCAGTCGGCTCGGGGGGTTAGAAAAACTGTTTTTT.

Details on this clone: The junction and the germline gene differ at one end; a read error may be behind it. The chain joins TRBV20-1 to TRBJ1-2, with D maybe TRBD1 (6 bases). The CDR3 has 8 residues. Germline CDR1 DFQATT, CDR2 SNEGSKA (reference sequence). The CDR3 sequence is CSAKTDSF. CDR3 bases: TGCAGTGCCAAAACGGACAGCTTC.

The V gene is TRBV18, the J gene TRBJ1-2; TRBD1 matches 7 bases. This CDR3 is 15 amino acids long. Germline trimming cut 3 bases from V and 3 bases from J; bases unmatched to any gene: 7. Germline V CDR1 and CDR2: KGHSH, LQKENI. CDR3 coding DNA: TGTGCCAGCTCACCCGACAGGGCCGCCCACTATGGCTACACCTTC. It yields the protein CASSPDRAAHYGYTF.

V and J are TRBV9 and TRBJ1-2, with 9 bases lining up with TRBD1. Germline lookup yields CDR1 SGDLS and CDR2 YYNGEE. Trimming removed 7 bases from V and 4 bases from J; junction bases left unmatched: 5. The CDR3 runs 13 residues. The CDR3 here is CASRGQGGYGYTF. CDR3 sequence (DNA): TGTGCCAGCCGGGGACAGGGAGGCTATGGCTACACCTTC.

The count of this clone is one. This chain connects TRBV15 to TRBJ1-1; D is possibly TRBD1 (5 bases). Deletions cut 4 bases from V and 0 bases from J, with 12 bases between. The CDR3 consists of 15 residues. The germline V gene encodes CDR1 LNHNV and CDR2 YYDKDF (reference sequence). The CDR3 loop reads CATSTPGAVNTEAFF. CDR3 bases: TGTGCCACCAGCACCCCTGGGGCAGTGAACACTGAAGCTTTCTTT.

The chain recombines TRBV3-1 (or the pseudogene TRBV3-2) with TRBJ2-5; D unresolved. V was trimmed by 2 bases and J by 2 bases, leaving 6 bases between them. The germline V gene has CDR1 LGHDT and CDR2 YNNKEL (reference sequence). The CDR3 covers 13 residues. CDR3 region: CASSQRLQETQYF. The CDR3 nucleotides read TGTGCCAGCAGCCAACGATTACAAGAGACCCAGTACTTC.

The chain combines TRBV5-4 with TRBJ1-4; a possible D gene is TRBD1 (5 bases). Germline values: CDR1 SGHNT, CDR2 YYREEE (reference sequence). The V gene lost 1 base and the J gene lost 3 bases, with 7 bases spanning the gap. This CDR3 has 14 residues. DNA of the CDR3: TGTGCCAGCAGCTTGCAGGGTCCTAATGAAAAACTGTTTTTT. This codes for CASSLQGPNEKLFF.

This sequence joins TRBV19 and TRBJ2-1; 8 nucleotides match TRBD1. There are 15 residues in the CDR3. Per the germline V gene, CDR1 is LNHDA and CDR2 is SQIVND (reference sequence). V lost 0 bases, J lost 4 bases, and 2 bases stayed unmatched. This chain's CDR3 is CASSIDRDRYNEQFF. The CDR3 bases are TGTGCCAGTAGTATAGATCGGGACAGGTACAATGAGCAGTTCTTC.

CDR3 bases: TGTGCCAGCAGCCCCGGGACTCCCGGGAAAGCTTTCTTT. Translating gives CASSPGTPGKAFF. The chain combines TRBV7-3 with TRBJ1-1, with D tentatively TRBD1 (5 bases). Germline CDR1 is SGHTA and CDR2 is FQGTGA. The CDR3 length is 13 residues. The germline V and J ends were trimmed by 5 bases and 9 bases, with 16 bases remaining between them.

V is TRBV9 and J is TRBJ2-5, with 10 bases matching TRBD2. From germline, CDR1 is SGDLS and CDR2 YYNGEE. V was clipped by 3 bases and J by 0 bases; unmatched bases: 11. This CDR3 comprises 18 residues. DNA of the CDR3: TGTGCCAGCAGCGGATCGGGACTAGCGAGCCCTCACCAAGAGACCCAGTACTTC. Its translation is CASSGSGLASPHQETQYF.

The rearrangement links TRBV6-1 to TRBJ2-7; 12 nucleotides agree with TRBD2. Germline V gene sequence: CDR1 MNHNS, CDR2 SASEGT. The CDR3 has 14 amino acids. Trimming took 6 bases from V and 4 from J; bases not matched to a gene: 4. Here the CDR3 DNA reads TGTGCCAGCAGGACTAGCGGGAGCCTATACGAGCAGTACTTC. This encodes CASRTSGSLYEQYF.

This clone has only one observation. The chain has TRBV27 and TRBJ1-1; D remains ambiguous. The CDR3 length is 14 residues. Trimming stripped 6 bases from V and 4 bases from J, with 15 bases between. In germline, CDR1 is MNHEY, CDR2 SMNVEV (reference sequence). The chain's CDR3 is CASRPMGRTTEAFF. CDR3 nucleotide sequence: TGTGCCAGCAGGCCCATGGGAAGAACCACTGAAGCTTTCTTT.

V is TRBV7-9 and J is TRBJ1-5; 8 bases line up with TRBD1. This CDR3 has 15 amino acids. Germline V CDR1 and CDR2: SEHNR, FQNEAQ (reference sequence). With 4 bases clipped from V and 0 bases from J, the junction kept 2 bases outside the gene matches. This CDR3 reads CASSSGQGSNQPQHF. The CDR3 DNA sequence: TGTGCCAGCAGCTCAGGACAGGGTAGCAATCAGCCCCAGCATTTT.

This chain's CDR3 is CASSEKKWRLRQATYEQYF. DNA of the CDR3: TGTGCCAGCAGTGAAAAGAAGTGGAGATTGAGACAGGCTACCTACGAGCAGTACTTC. The rearrangement uses TRBV2 and TRBJ2-7; tentative D call: TRBD1 (6 bases). Germline V gives CDR1 SNHLY, CDR2 FYNNEI. Deletions cut 2 bases from V and 2 bases from J, with 25 bases between. The CDR3 loop spans 19 amino acids.

This CDR3 is CAWRTLVWDSSGNTIYF. The CDR3 DNA reads as TGTGCCTGGAGGACACTCGTTTGGGACAGCTCTGGAAACACCATATATTTT. This chain joins TRBV30 and TRBJ1-3, with TRBD1 matching 7 bases. Germline V gives CDR1 GTSNPN, CDR2 SVGIG (reference sequence). The V segment lost 3 bases and the J segment 0 bases; nucleotides outside the gene matches: 11. The CDR3 sequence is 17 residues long.

The rearrangement links TRBV7-9 to TRBJ1-1; maybe TRBD1 (5 bases). The CDR3 covers 16 residues. The ends were cut back, 4 bases at V and 4 bases at J, with 19 bases in the middle. Germline lookup yields CDR1 SEHNR and CDR2 FQNEAQ (reference sequence). The CDR3 protein is CASSSRPPGLSTEAFF. CDR3 nucleotide sequence: TGTGCCAGCAGCTCCCGTCCTCCGGGACTTAGCACTGAAGCTTTCTTT.

The chain uses TRBV12-3 or TRBV12-4 and TRBJ1-2, with D unresolved. V was clipped by 7 bases and J by 6 bases, with 15 bases between them. The CDR3 runs to 13 residues. The CDR3 spells CASTLDKNNGYTF. CDR3 nucleotides: TGTGCCAGCACCCTTGATAAGAATAATGGCTACACCTTC.

This rearrangement joins TRBV2 to TRBJ2-7; D is unresolved. V lost 7 bases and J 1 base, leaving 8 bases between the germline ends. CDR1 SNHLY and CDR2 FYNNEI come from the germline V gene. The CDR3 contains 12 residues. For the CDR3, the DNA is TGTGCCAGCACCATGAATTCCTACGAGCAGTACTTC. Its protein product is CASTMNSYEQYF. Combining the CDR3 with reference TRBV2 and TRBJ2-7 gives the whole variable domain EPEVTQTPSHQVTQMGQEVILRCVPISNHLYFYWYRQILGQKVEFLVSFYNNEISEKSEIFDDQFSVERPDGSNFTLKIRSTKLEDSAMYFCASTMNSYEQYFGPGTRLTVT.

V usage is TRBV5-4 and J usage is TRBJ2-1; D is perhaps TRBD1 or TRBD2 (5 bases each). Germline loops: CDR1 SGHNT, CDR2 YYREEE (reference sequence). The germline V and J ends were trimmed by 6 bases and 8 bases, with 24 bases remaining between them. This CDR3 comprises 16 residues. CDR3 in amino acids: CASKSPGTPSRDEQFF. Here the CDR3 DNA reads TGTGCCAGCAAGTCTCCCGGGACCCCCTCGCGAGATGAGCAGTTCTTC.